A selection of T cell receptor beta chains follows, all from one sample in a study of PD-1 blockade in classical Hodgkin lymphoma. The table came from immunoSEQ multiplex PCR; TCRdb's copy has only in-frame clones and leaves some out. This sample has about 14,000 clones, with 83% found just once. Sample: peripheral blood mononuclear cells (PBMCs), taken before the second cycle of nivolumab. These receptors were collected from a human donor with classical Hodgkin lymphoma. The CDR3 runs from the conserved cysteine through the conserved F or W. The D gene is left open where the match is weak. Clone size is given for some rows only: seen once, a few or many times, or a class if the clone is expanded.

clone_size: .; d_call: .; j_call: TRBJ2-7; v_call: TRBV19; cdr3_aa: CASSWGAFYEQYF; cdr3_nt: TGTGCCAGTAGTTGGGGGGCCTTCTACGAGCAGTACTTC
clone_size: .; d_call: .; j_call: TRBJ1-5; v_call: TRBV27; cdr3_aa: CASSGVRNQPQHF; cdr3_nt: TGTGCCAGCAGTGGGGTTCGGAATCAGCCCCAGCATTTT
clone_size: .; d_call: TRBD1; j_call: TRBJ1-2; v_call: TRBV6-5; cdr3_aa: CASRQEGADYGYTF; cdr3_nt: TGTGCCAGCAGGCAGGAGGGGGCTGACTATGGCTACACCTTC
clone_size: .; d_call: .; j_call: TRBJ2-3; v_call: TRBV15; cdr3_aa: CATSRDLGDTQYF; cdr3_nt: TGTGCCACCAGCAGAGATCTCGGAGATACGCAGTATTTT
clone_size: .; d_call: .; j_call: TRBJ1-6; v_call: TRBV28; cdr3_aa: CASNGEGLFGSPLHF; cdr3_nt: TGTGCCAGCAATGGTGAAGGTCTATTCGGCTCACCCCTCCACTTT
clone_size: .; d_call: .; j_call: TRBJ1-5; v_call: TRBV10-3; cdr3_aa: CAISLTGRNSNQPQHF; cdr3_nt: TGTGCCATCAGTTTAACAGGGCGGAATAGCAATCAGCCCCAGCATTTT
clone_size: .; d_call: .; j_call: TRBJ2-7; v_call: TRBV5-1; cdr3_aa: CASSLEGREQYF; cdr3_nt: TGCGCCAGCAGCTTGGAGGGCAGAGAGCAGTACTTC
clone_size: once; d_call: .; j_call: TRBJ1-4; v_call: TRBV2; cdr3_aa: CASSERQENEKLFF; cdr3_nt: TGTGCCAGCAGTGAACGGCAGGAGAATGAAAAACTGTTTTTT
clone_size: once; d_call: .; j_call: TRBJ1-4; v_call: TRBV7-9; cdr3_aa: CASSHKRGVPESEKLFF; cdr3_nt: TGTGCCAGCAGTCACAAACGCGGGGTTCCGGAGAGTGAAAAACTGTTTTTT
clone_size: few; d_call: TRBD1; j_call: TRBJ2-7; v_call: TRBV28; cdr3_aa: CASRPGQGDEQYF; cdr3_nt: TGTGCCAGCAGACCGGGACAGGGGGACGAGCAGTACTTC
clone_size: .; d_call: .; j_call: TRBJ1-1; v_call: TRBV19; cdr3_aa: CASSIGGGTEAFF; cdr3_nt: TGTGCCAGTAGTATAGGCGGGGGCACTGAAGCTTTCTTT
clone_size: .; d_call: .; j_call: TRBJ2-5; v_call: TRBV19; cdr3_aa: CASSIGPEETQYF; cdr3_nt: TGTGCCAGTAGTATCGGGCCAGAAGAGACCCAGTACTTC
clone_size: once; d_call: .; j_call: TRBJ2-2; v_call: TRBV12-5; cdr3_aa: CASGFRTGELFF; cdr3_nt: TGTGCTAGTGGTTTTAGGACCGGGGAGCTGTTTTTT
clone_size: .; d_call: .; j_call: TRBJ2-5; v_call: TRBV10-2; cdr3_aa: CASRGAGEQYF; cdr3_nt: TGCGCCAGCAGAGGGGCCGGGGAGCAGTACTTC
clone_size: .; d_call: .; j_call: TRBJ1-3; v_call: TRBV7-2; cdr3_aa: CASSFGQPNSGNTIYF; cdr3_nt: TGTGCCAGCAGCTTCGGACAGCCGAACTCTGGAAACACCATATATTTT
clone_size: .; d_call: TRBD1; j_call: TRBJ1-5; v_call: TRBV28; cdr3_aa: CASSFRPSTGLNQPQHF; cdr3_nt: TGTGCCAGCAGTTTTCGACCCTCGACAGGGCTCAATCAGCCCCAGCATTTT
clone_size: once; d_call: TRBD1; j_call: TRBJ2-7; v_call: TRBV5-4; cdr3_aa: CASSFRTGTTSPEQYF; cdr3_nt: TGTGCCAGCAGCTTCCGGACAGGGACCACGAGCCCCGAGCAGTACTTC
clone_size: .; d_call: .; j_call: TRBJ1-4; v_call: TRBV6-6; cdr3_aa: CASSYSLGQQTPFF; cdr3_nt: TGTGCCAGCAGTTACTCATTGGGGCAGCAGACTCCCTTTTTT
clone_size: .; d_call: .; j_call: TRBJ2-5; v_call: TRBV12-5; cdr3_aa: CASGWNRLETQYF; cdr3_nt: TGTGCTAGTGGTTGGAATAGATTGGAGACCCAGTACTTC
clone_size: few; d_call: .; j_call: TRBJ1-1; v_call: TRBV4-3; cdr3_aa: CASSPGGPGDTEAFF; cdr3_nt: TGCGCCAGCAGCCCTGGGGGCCCCGGGGACACTGAAGCTTTCTTT
clone_size: .; d_call: .; j_call: TRBJ2-1; v_call: TRBV19; cdr3_aa: CASSSDRSNEQFF; cdr3_nt: TGTGCCAGTAGTAGCGACAGGAGCAATGAGCAGTTCTTC
clone_size: .; d_call: TRBD2; j_call: TRBJ2-1; v_call: TRBV9; cdr3_aa: CASSVVAGINEQFF; cdr3_nt: TGTGCCAGCAGCGTAGTAGCGGGGATAAATGAGCAGTTCTTC
clone_size: .; d_call: .; j_call: TRBJ1-6; v_call: TRBV28; cdr3_aa: CASSPADFDSPLHF; cdr3_nt: TGTGCCAGCAGCCCAGCGGACTTCGATTCACCCCTCCACTTT
clone_size: few; d_call: .; j_call: TRBJ1-1; v_call: TRBV18; cdr3_aa: CASSRGNSNTEAFF; cdr3_nt: TGTGCCAGCTCCCGCGGGAATTCGAACACTGAAGCTTTCTTT
clone_size: .; d_call: TRBD1; j_call: TRBJ2-7; v_call: TRBV9; cdr3_aa: CASSERDRGYEQYF; cdr3_nt: TGTGCCAGCAGCGAAAGGGACAGGGGCTACGAGCAGTACTTC
clone_size: .; d_call: .; j_call: TRBJ2-1; v_call: TRBV10-3; cdr3_aa: CAIRGPGGRSYNEQFF; cdr3_nt: TGTGCCATCAGGGGCCCGGGGGGCCGATCCTACAATGAGCAGTTCTTC
clone_size: .; d_call: .; j_call: TRBJ1-3; v_call: TRBV5-4; cdr3_aa: CASSSGHPGNTIYF; cdr3_nt: TGTGCCAGCAGCAGCGGCCATCCCGGAAACACCATATATTTT
clone_size: .; d_call: .; j_call: TRBJ2-7; v_call: TRBV7-2; cdr3_aa: CASSLQGIGNEQYF; cdr3_nt: TGTGCCAGCAGCCTCCAGGGGATTGGGAACGAGCAGTACTTC
clone_size: .; d_call: .; j_call: TRBJ2-7; v_call: TRBV2; cdr3_aa: CASRESYEQYF; cdr3_nt: TGTGCCAGTCGGGAATCCTACGAGCAGTACTTC
clone_size: .; d_call: .; j_call: TRBJ1-3; v_call: TRBV6-6; cdr3_aa: CASSYESESTGNTIYF; cdr3_nt: TGTGCCAGCAGTTACGAGTCGGAATCTACTGGAAACACCATATATTTT
clone_size: .; d_call: TRBD2; j_call: TRBJ2-3; v_call: TRBV14; cdr3_aa: CASSQFSGGAPDTQYF; cdr3_nt: TGTGCCAGCAGCCAATTTAGCGGGGGGGCCCCAGATACGCAGTATTTT
clone_size: once; d_call: TRBD2; j_call: TRBJ2-7; v_call: TRBV11-2; cdr3_aa: CASSLAPTSGRENEQYF; cdr3_nt: TGTGCCAGCAGCTTAGCTCCGACTAGCGGCCGGGAGAACGAGCAGTACTTC
clone_size: .; d_call: TRBD1; j_call: TRBJ2-2; v_call: TRBV10-1; cdr3_aa: CASSAGTGWSGELFF; cdr3_nt: TGCGCCAGCAGTGCCGGGACAGGGTGGTCCGGGGAGCTGTTTTTT
clone_size: .; d_call: .; j_call: TRBJ1-2; v_call: TRBV12-5; cdr3_aa: CASGLVQGGGYTF; cdr3_nt: TGTGCTAGTGGTTTGGTACAAGGGGGTGGCTACACCTTC
clone_size: .; d_call: .; j_call: TRBJ1-1; v_call: TRBV6-6; cdr3_aa: CASSYSGAEAFF; cdr3_nt: TGTGCCAGCAGTTACTCGGGCGCTGAAGCTTTCTTT
clone_size: .; d_call: .; j_call: TRBJ2-1; v_call: TRBV7-6; cdr3_aa: CASSLEAYNEQFF; cdr3_nt: TGTGCCAGCAGCTTAGAAGCCTACAATGAGCAGTTCTTC
clone_size: .; d_call: .; j_call: TRBJ2-3; v_call: TRBV5-1; cdr3_aa: CASSLGEGGDTQYF; cdr3_nt: TGCGCCAGCAGCTTGGGAGAGGGGGGAGATACGCAGTATTTT
clone_size: .; d_call: .; j_call: TRBJ2-2; v_call: TRBV14; cdr3_aa: CASSHSGYTGELFF; cdr3_nt: TGTGCCAGCAGCCACAGCGGATACACCGGGGAGCTGTTTTTT
clone_size: .; d_call: TRBD2; j_call: TRBJ2-2; v_call: TRBV5-1; cdr3_aa: CASSFSGIENTGELFF; cdr3_nt: TGCGCCAGCAGCTTCAGCGGGATAGAGAACACCGGGGAGCTGTTTTTT
clone_size: .; d_call: .; j_call: TRBJ2-7; v_call: TRBV29-1; cdr3_aa: CSVDGPKGNYF; cdr3_nt: TGCAGCGTTGACGGGCCTAAGGGGAATTACTTC
clone_size: .; d_call: TRBD1; j_call: TRBJ1-4; v_call: TRBV6-5; cdr3_aa: CATGTGGSNEKLFF; cdr3_nt: TGTGCCACCGGGACAGGGGGGTCTAATGAAAAACTGTTTTTT
clone_size: once; d_call: TRBD2; j_call: TRBJ2-7; v_call: TRBV25-1; cdr3_aa: CASTPSGGTYEQYF; cdr3_nt: TGTGCCAGCACGCCTAGCGGGGGGACCTACGAGCAGTACTTC
clone_size: .; d_call: .; j_call: TRBJ2-1; v_call: TRBV7-2; cdr3_aa: CASSPDQSSYNEQFF; cdr3_nt: TGTGCCAGCAGCCCTGACCAGAGCTCCTACAATGAGCAGTTCTTC
clone_size: .; d_call: .; j_call: TRBJ1-1; v_call: TRBV7-8; cdr3_aa: CASSLVLGREGEAFF; cdr3_nt: TGTGCCAGCAGCTTAGTGCTGGGCAGGGAGGGTGAAGCTTTCTTT
clone_size: .; d_call: .; j_call: TRBJ1-3; v_call: TRBV13; cdr3_aa: CASSLEGRNTIYF; cdr3_nt: TGTGCCAGCAGCTTAGAGGGCCGAAACACCATATATTTT
clone_size: .; d_call: .; j_call: TRBJ1-1; v_call: TRBV9; cdr3_aa: CASSVSGGGNTEAFF; cdr3_nt: TGTGCCAGCAGCGTATCCGGCGGGGGGAACACTGAAGCTTTCTTT
clone_size: .; d_call: TRBD1; j_call: TRBJ1-2; v_call: TRBV29-1; cdr3_aa: CSVDREPLGGYTF; cdr3_nt: TGCAGCGTAGACAGGGAGCCTCTGGGGGGCTACACCTTC
clone_size: .; d_call: TRBD1; j_call: TRBJ2-1; v_call: TRBV7-8; cdr3_aa: CASSSPRRDRDRNEQFF; cdr3_nt: TGTGCCAGCAGCTCACCTAGGAGGGACAGGGATCGAAATGAGCAGTTCTTC
clone_size: .; d_call: TRBD1; j_call: TRBJ2-7; v_call: TRBV27; cdr3_aa: CASSLRQGASHYEQYF; cdr3_nt: TGTGCCAGCAGTTTACGACAGGGGGCTTCCCACTACGAGCAGTACTTC
clone_size: .; d_call: .; j_call: TRBJ1-4; v_call: TRBV28; cdr3_aa: CASSNGPSEKLFF; cdr3_nt: TGTGCCAGCAGTAACGGACCTTCCGAAAAACTGTTTTTT
clone_size: .; d_call: .; j_call: TRBJ2-7; v_call: TRBV28; cdr3_aa: CASSSRVGSYEQYF; cdr3_nt: TGTGCCAGCAGCTCTCGAGTGGGGTCCTACGAGCAGTACTTC
clone_size: .; d_call: .; j_call: TRBJ2-1; v_call: TRBV27; cdr3_aa: CASSSTIYNEQFF; cdr3_nt: TGTGCCAGCAGTTCCACGATTTACAATGAGCAGTTCTTC
clone_size: .; d_call: .; j_call: TRBJ2-7; v_call: TRBV6-6; cdr3_aa: CASSGTFDYEQYF; cdr3_nt: TGTGCCAGCAGCGGGACATTCGACTACGAGCAGTACTTC
clone_size: .; d_call: TRBD1; j_call: TRBJ1-1; v_call: TRBV5-6; cdr3_aa: CASSLDRGRMNTEAFF; cdr3_nt: TGTGCCAGCAGCCTGGACAGGGGGCGGATGAACACTGAAGCTTTCTTT
clone_size: .; d_call: .; j_call: TRBJ2-3; v_call: TRBV27; cdr3_aa: CASSFLRDTDAQYF; cdr3_nt: TGTGCCAGCAGTTTTCTCCGGGACACAGATGCGCAGTATTTT